The entry below gives a single T cell receptor beta chain sequence along with its context. Its antigen is currently not known. No much larger clone exists at a distance of one base, and base qualities are not known. The data were taken from a study of cytomegalovirus exposure and HLA in healthy donors (dated by TCRdb to about 2017). Describing the broader study: An earlier analysis of some 550 of the donors reported more than 250 Gb of sequence data and some 120 million unique TCR beta sequences from 150 million to 200 million T cells. An early release that covered about 640 HLA-typed donors contained about 300 gigabases of sequencing data and roughly 84 million unique TCR sequences. The genetic ancestry cluster associated with self-reported Caucasian donors included 80% to 90% of the 398 genotyped donors. The study aimed to test whether cataloging public T cell receptors could reveal signatures of past pathogen exposure. Using immunosequencing, the study profiled T cell repertoires from 666 subjects and related those repertoires to cytomegalovirus serostatus. Besides the first cohort of 500 to 700 subjects, a separate validation cohort made up of roughly 120 different subjects was used. High-throughput TCR immunosequencing, statistical association of individual TCRs with disease status, and machine learning were combined to predict cytomegalovirus infection status. To study patterns of TCR occurrence, a later analysis re-analyzed previously published TCR beta repertoires from 600 to 750 donors and added high-resolution HLA genotyping. The later analysis used no new phenotypic data to find candidate immune exposures, relying instead on TCR beta sequences and their occurrence across donors. To decide whether each TCR beta V gene segment behaved as functional or pseudogenic, an earlier analysis of over 500 of the donors relied on high-throughput TCR beta sequencing. Donor age, sex, ethnicity and CMV serostatus were collected together with the repertoire data. In a later genetic analysis, genome-wide SNP genotypes for about three fifths of the roughly 670 donors were used, and that subset was treated as a discovery cohort. Every discovery cohort repertoire had been produced on one sequencing platform. HLA typing included class I and class II loci at four-digit resolution. Typing coverage varied by locus: roughly 629-640 donors for A, B, C, DRB1 and DQB1; some 520 for DQA1; approximately 570 for DPA1; approximately 470 for DPB1. Four or five DR-DQ haplotypes were handled as single units for association and clustering because linkage in the cohort was strong. Among some 410 genotyped donors of the cohort, an average of approximately 220,000 unique TCR beta nucleotide sequences was sequenced per donor, of which roughly 18% were non-productive.

The library was generated by the immunoSEQ multiplex PCR assay. The multiplex PCR relied on a mix of 60 forward primers for TCR Vbeta segments and 13 reverse primers for TCR Jbeta segments. The CDR3 region of rearranged TCR beta genes was amplified from genomic DNA with a multiplex PCR assay. On the Illumina HiSeq System, the amplified TCR beta libraries were sequenced as 87-base-pair reads. As for the authors' bioinformatics: A later analysis counted about 80 million unique TCR beta chains across the 650 to 800 repertoires, and approximately 11 million of these chains were shared by at least two donors. To remove PCR and sequencing errors, raw reads were error-corrected and collapsed into unique sequences using a nearest-neighbor algorithm that merged closely related sequences. Alignment of CDR3 sequences to IMGT reference sequences was used to assign V, D and J gene segments. Each retained sequence needed at least a six-nucleotide match to both a V gene segment and a J gene segment. Rearrangements were classified as productive when the CDR3 lacked stop codons and remained in frame with V and J, and all other rearrangements were classified as non-productive. CDR3 was defined by IMGT convention, running from the second conserved V-encoded cysteine to the conserved J-encoded phenylalanine. Sequences without an unambiguous match to a single V gene segment were excluded from the earlier analysis of a few hundred of the donors. An earlier analysis of several hundred of the donors classified V segments as functional when productive rearrangements were above 56.7% and as segregating when the standard deviation between donors was above 5%. To diagnose cytomegalovirus status from the catalog of TCR beta chain sequences, a statistical classification framework was built. V and J gene assignment, in a later analysis, came from comparing TCR nucleotide sequences with IMGT/GENE-DB human TR gene sequences. In a later analysis, CDR3 sequences and most-parsimonious VDJ recombination scenarios were assigned using the TCRdist pipeline. In a later analysis, each TCR beta chain was defined by its CDR3 amino acid sequence together with its V-gene family, and reads lacking a unique V-gene family were excluded. A later analysis removed 450 to 600 highly shared, low-generation-probability nucleotide sequences to deal with suspected cross-contamination and a sequencing artifact. A later analysis calculated a clonal expansion index for each public chain from normalized within-repertoire ranks of inferred template counts. Generation probabilities in a later analysis came from a VDJ recombination model fitted to out-of-frame rearrangements, and those results were checked against IGoR. A later analysis scored TCR-TCR, TCR-HLA and TCR-CMV co-occurrence with hypergeometric tests, applying a repertoire-size bias correction to TCR pairs. False discovery rates were estimated in a later analysis by permuting HLA or CMV assignments 20 times. In a later analysis, co-occurring TCRs were grouped with DBSCAN, and TCRdist sequence similarity was added when clustering was performed within HLA-allele-positive subsets. Co-occurrence clustering excluded repertoires with fewer than 30,000 or more than 120,000 public chains, plus five with anomalous nucleotide sharing. Here the immuneACCESS table is served through TCRdb, limited to in-frame sequences with V and J called. Missing clones are a known gap in these copies; in checked studies unresolved V genes cover under half, and the rest lacks a known reason. V and J calls and clone size are as listed in that table; D and trimming were resolved from the DNA. The sample table holds around 160,000 clones, of which 82% were seen once. The ten largest clones add up to 8.5% of the sample.

What the research found in general, with its limitations: Because counts were too low, around 17 rarely observed V segments, including chromosome 9 orphons, were left out of the earlier analysis of some 640 of the donors. A few of the identified cytomegalovirus-associated TCR beta chains were confirmed in vitro to be specific for cytomegalovirus antigens. In an earlier analysis of a few hundred of the donors, most TCR beta V segments were observed in productive rearrangements about 87% or about 30% of the time, broadly matching IMGT annotations. At a false discovery rate of 0.05, a later analysis linked around 15,000 TCR beta sequences to specific HLA alleles. When HLA alleles, especially DR and DQ, strongly co-occurred, attributing TCR associations to individual alleles was difficult. An association between a missense DCLRE1C variant and V-gene and J-gene trimming of TCR beta chains was found in a later genetic analysis and replicated in an independent cohort. Across donors, most TCR sequences were observed very rarely, whereas some public TCRs were present in many individuals. CMV serostatus was the only immune exposure information available for the cohort. A further reported finding was that TCR beta sequences accurately predicted the HLA-A and HLA-B alleles for most subjects in the first cohort. A later analysis reported that several top co-occurrence clusters appeared linked to parvovirus B19, influenza, CMV and Epstein-Barr virus. Some IMGT-functional V segments, including TRBV6-2 and TRBV6-3, could not be distinguished by the 87-base-pair reads and were therefore excluded. Compared with the roughly 670-donor mean, donors in an Asian-associated ancestry cluster had fewer N-insertions in productive TCRs, according to a later genetic analysis. A group of highly shared sequence variants was considered likely to be a technical artifact of the sequencing pipeline. Presence/absence analyses assumed roughly uniform sequencing depth across donors, an assumption that may not hold. The authors suggested that the approach could potentially be generalized to other disease states and immunological phenotypes. Cytomegalovirus status was reported to be diagnosed by the classifier with high specificity and sensitivity in both the original and validation cohorts. A later analysis found that most CMV-associated TCR beta chains appeared HLA-restricted, with HLA associations seemingly driven largely by CMV exposure. In a later analysis, TCR association rates were found to vary across HLA loci, with the most associated TCRs seen for DRB1 alleles and the fewest for HLA-C alleles. The study gave a list of about 150 TCR beta chains associated with cytomegalovirus. Because HLA typing was unavailable for some donors at each locus, only the typed subset was used in association tests. The cohort was sequenced for TCR beta chains only, and without alpha or paired-chain data the features that could be detected were limited. A later analysis found that HLA-associated TCR beta chains were more clonally expanded and had lower generation probabilities than equally common non-associated chains. Correlated functional status among segregating V segments might be attributable to linkage disequilibrium, but an unknown experimental factor could not be ruled out.

Including cysteine and phenylalanine, the CDR3 has 13 amino acids. CDR3 DNA only is kept here, 39 bases in frame from base 1. V and J are trimmed by 6 bases and 5 bases, and the gene matches miss 6 bases of the junction. Taken from the germline V gene (reference sequence), the CDR1 and CDR2 loops are MNHEY and SMNVEV. The cohort consisted of fewer than 700 healthy bone marrow donors. At the time of sampling, every cohort member was nominally healthy, though immune exposures that went unrecorded were likely present. The donor was CMV seropositive and belonged to the group of about 290 seropositive cohort members. A peripheral blood sample was provided by each donor, and peripheral blood mononuclear cells were used for TCR beta sequencing. The Qiagen DNeasy Blood Extraction Kit was used to extract genomic DNA from the blood cell samples.

The sample taken for sequencing was PBMCs. The chain is made from TRBV27 and TRBJ2-5, with TRBD1 matching 7 junction bases. The clonotype originates from a male donor in good health and CMV-seropositive. The DNA is TGTGCCAGCAGGCTCACAGGGGCTGAGACCCAGTACTTC. Translated, this is CASRLTGAETQYF.